This record covers a single T cell receptor (beta chain). Libraries were prepared by immunoSEQ multiplex PCR; TCRdb keeps only in-frame clonotypes and omits some of them. The sample records just under 90,000 clones, 55% to 75% being singletons. This entry is derived from a study of blood T cell repertoires in COVID-19. The germline V gene encodes CDR1 MNHEY and CDR2 SMNVEV (reference sequence). V was clipped by 6 bases and J by 4 bases; unmatched bases: 17. The CDR3 has 17 amino acids. The sample comprised peripheral blood. The source of this sequence is a woman of 80 years or more with acute or convalescent COVID-19. This rearrangement joins TRBV27 to TRBJ1-2; 7 bases fit TRBD1. CDR3 sequence: CASRSARGGGEIYGYTF. CDR3 bases: TGTGCCAGCAGATCAGCGAGAGGAGGGGGCGAGATCTATGGCTACACCTTC.